A single sample gave rise to the 9 T cell receptor beta chains below, sequenced in a study of CD8+CD57+ T cells in acquired aplastic anemia. Genomic DNA, the template, was used for profiling of the TCR beta VDJ and CDR3. TCRdb passed the reads through MiXCR, listing each CDR3 protein once. The table shows 250,000 or so distinct CDR3 sequences, with more than 40% occurring only once. The sequenced patients had an expansion of CD8+CD57+ cells seen by flow cytometry. The specimen was sorted CD4+, CD8+, or CD8+CD57+ T cells (not recorded which) from PBMCs. The receptors were gathered from a human donor with aplastic anemia.

The chain links TRBV20-1 to TRBJ2-7; D perhaps matches TRBD2 (5 bases). Germline assignment: CDR1 DFQATT and CDR2 SNEGSKA (reference sequence). Trimming cost V 3 bases and J 5 bases, with 11 bases left between them. This CDR3 contains 12 residues. The chain's CDR3 is CSASGELDEQYF. CDR3 nucleotide sequence: TGCAGTGCTAGCGGGGAGTTGGACGAGCAGTACTTC.

This clonotype has a handful of counts. The V and J genes are TRBV7-6 and TRBJ2-7; the match to TRBD2 covers 10 bases. The length of the CDR3 is 15 residues. Germline-derived CDR1 and CDR2 are SGHVS and FNYEAQ. J was trimmed by 4 bases and V by 4 bases; bases with no gene match: 7. The CDR3 protein is CASSSTLAGGYEQYF. As DNA, the CDR3 is TGTGCCAGCAGCTCCACATTAGCGGGGGGTTACGAGCAGTACTTC.

This clonotype was observed at least ten times. The chain has TRBV20-1 and TRBJ2-1; no firm D call. CDR1 and CDR2 (germline): DFQATT, SNEGSKA (reference sequence). V was shortened by 0 bases and J by 9 bases, with 9 bases between the two germline ends. The CDR3 extends over 12 amino acids. The CDR3 protein is CSARDSRSEQFF. The CDR3 DNA reads as TGCAGTGCTAGAGATAGCAGAAGTGAGCAGTTCTTC.

The chain couples TRBV7-9 to TRBJ2-5, with 8 bases identical to TRBD1. The V gene end was trimmed by 5 bases and the J gene end by 3 bases; junction bases not matched to a gene: 8. This CDR3 comprises 15 residues. Germline V CDR1 and CDR2: SEHNR, FQNEAQ (reference sequence). The DNA of the CDR3 is TGTGCCAGCAGCCTGGATCTGGACAGGGAAGAGACCCAGTACTTC. Its translation is CASSLDLDREETQYF.

This clonotype was recorded at least ten times. The rearrangement joins TRBV29-1 to TRBJ2-1, with D perhaps given as TRBD1 or TRBD2 (6 bases each). The V end lost 4 bases, the J end lost 9 bases, and 13 bases lay between the germline ends. The CDR3 runs to 12 residues. Germline-derived CDR1 and CDR2 are SQVTM and ANQGSEA. DNA of the CDR3: TGCAGCGTTGGATGGGGGGCGGGTGAGCAGTTCTTC. Translating it yields CSVGWGAGEQFF.

The chain uses TRBV5-1 and TRBJ1-1; D is undetermined. CDR1 and CDR2 (germline): SGHRS, YFSETQ. This CDR3 is 15 amino acids long. Trimming cost V 4 bases and J 0 bases, with 13 bases left between them. Written as DNA, the CDR3 is TGCGCCAGCAGCACCTGGACCGTTATGAACACTGAAGCTTTCTTT. It specifies CASSTWTVMNTEAFF.

This clonotype came up many times. V is TRBV13 and J is TRBJ2-7, with 8 positions matching TRBD1. Trimming cost V 5 bases and J 5 bases; bases outside gene matches: 8. Germline V CDR1 and CDR2: PRHDT, FYEKMQ (reference sequence). CDR3 length: 14 residues. CDR3 residues: CASSEGAGGNEQYF. CDR3 in DNA: TGTGCCAGCAGCGAGGGGGCAGGGGGCAACGAGCAGTACTTC.

The V and J genes are TRBV7-9 and TRBJ1-4; no reliable D call. Germline V lookup: CDR1 SEHNR, CDR2 FQNEAQ (reference sequence). V lost 5 bases, J lost 0 bases, and 10 bases lay in between. The CDR3 covers 15 residues. CDR3 sequence (DNA): TGTGCCAGCAGCCCTTCAGCTACAACTAATGAAAAACTGTTTTTT. Its translation: CASSPSATTNEKLFF.

The table lists this clonotype with many counts. This rearrangement joins TRBV9 to TRBJ1-3; D call uncertain. V was pared by 4 bases and J by 3 bases, with 20 bases between. Per the germline V gene, CDR1 is SGDLS and CDR2 is YYNGEE. This CDR3 comprises 17 residues. CDR3 bases: TGTGCCAGCAGCTTCCAGCCGGAAAGGACCGGTGGAAACACCATATATTTT. Protein: CASSFQPERTGGNTIYF. The full variable domain, with the rest looked up from reference TRBV9 and TRBJ1-3, is DSGVTQTPKHLITATGQRVTLRCSPRSGDLSVYWYQQSLDQGLQFLIQYYNGEERAKGNILERFSAQQFPDLHSELNLSSLELGDSALYFCASSFQPERTGGNTIYFGEGSWLTVV.